These 20 T cell receptor beta chains came from one sample sequenced in a study of CD8 T cells in ankylosing spondylitis. TCRdb ran MiXCR on the 5' RACE reads and lists one entry per CDR3 protein. Of about 140,000 distinct CDR3 sequences in the sample, 25% to 35% were seen once. Input material: synovial fluid, either unsorted or a sorted T cell fraction (not recorded which). Source of these receptors: a male donor with ankylosing spondylitis.

This clonotype occurred many times. The rearrangement joins TRBV29-1 to TRBJ2-1; TRBD2 matches 8 bases. V lost 4 bases, J lost 7 bases, and 12 bases stayed unmatched. This CDR3 is 15 amino acids long. Germline V lookup: CDR1 SQVTM, CDR2 ANQGSEA. The CDR3 region has the DNA TGCAGCGTTGCAAAGCGGGAGACCCGAGGAAATGAGCAGTTCTTC. As protein: CSVAKRETRGNEQFF.

The count of this clonotype is one. This chain links TRBV7-9 with TRBJ2-7, with D perhaps matching TRBD2 (6 bases). V lost 5 bases and J lost 0, with 17 bases in between. The CDR3 consists of 16 residues. Germline CDR1 and CDR2: SEHNR and FQNEAQ (reference sequence). The CDR3 region is CASSPGLRGSSYEQYF. The CDR3 bases are TGTGCCAGCAGCCCGGGCCTACGGGGGAGCTCCTACGAGCAGTACTTC.

The gene calls are TRBV18 and TRBJ1-2; 7 positions match TRBD1. With 3 bases clipped from V and 8 bases from J, the junction kept 9 bases outside the gene matches. From germline, CDR1 is KGHSH and CDR2 LQKENI. The CDR3 contains 14 residues. CDR3 nucleotides: TGTGCCAGCTCACCCATTACAGGGGAGGGCGGCTACACCTTC. It is translated as CASSPITGEGGYTF.

The chain links TRBV5-4 to TRBJ2-5, with D possibly TRBD2 on 6 matching bases. Germline CDR1 SGHNT, CDR2 YYREEE (reference sequence). Deletions cut 4 bases from V and 1 base from J, with 11 bases between. The CDR3 length is 14 residues. Here the CDR3 DNA reads TGTGCCAGCAGCGGAGGGGACTTCCAAGAGACCCAGTACTTC. Translating gives CASSGGDFQETQYF.

This sequence joins TRBV7-3 and TRBJ2-3; 7 positions agree with TRBD2. The CDR3 sequence is 15 residues long. CDR1 SGHTA and CDR2 FQGTGA come from the germline V gene. V gave up 2 bases and J gave up 2 bases; unmatched junction bases: 4. CDR3 sequence: CASSLQRGNTDTQYF. CDR3 in DNA: TGTGCCAGCAGCTTACAGCGGGGTAACACAGATACGCAGTATTTT. The variable domain in full, with the rest retrieved from reference TRBV7-3 and TRBJ2-3, is GAGVSQTPSNKVTEKGKYVELRCDPISGHTALYWYRQSLGQGPEFLIYFQGTGAADDSGLPNDRFFAVRPEGSVSTLKIQRTERGDSAVYLCASSLQRGNTDTQYFGPGTRLTVL.

A few counts support this clonotype. The chain links TRBV4-1 to TRBJ2-1, with D possibly TRBD2 on 6 matching bases. CDR1 is MGHRA, CDR2 YSYEKL, per germline. This CDR3 comprises 16 residues. V was trimmed by 0 bases and J by 1 base, leaving 10 bases between them. The CDR3 reads CASSQERRGSYNEQFF. Written as DNA, the CDR3 is TGCGCCAGCAGCCAAGAAAGGAGGGGTTCCTACAATGAGCAGTTCTTC.

This chain joins TRBV12-3 or TRBV12-4 and TRBJ2-2, with D perhaps assigned TRBD1 or TRBD2 (5 bases each). With 3 bases removed from V and 5 bases from J, the gap between germline ends came to 10 bases. The CDR3 sequence is 14 residues long. The CDR3 region is CASSFPWGTGELFF. As DNA, the CDR3 is TGTGCCAGCAGTTTTCCCTGGGGGACCGGGGAGCTGTTTTTT.

V usage is TRBV7-9 and J usage is TRBJ1-1, with a possible D match to TRBD1 (6 bases). From germline, CDR1 is SEHNR and CDR2 FQNEAQ (reference sequence). Trimming took off 6 bases at V and 0 bases at J, with 14 bases between the two ends. This CDR3 has 15 amino acids. The CDR3, as DNA: TGTGCCAGCAGGGAAACGACAGGAGTGAACACTGAAGCTTTCTTT. Translated, it gives CASRETTGVNTEAFF. The full variable domain, rest sourced from reference TRBV7-9 and TRBJ1-1, is DTGVSQNPRHKITKRGQNVTFRCDPISEHNRLYWYRQTLGQGPEFLTYFQNEAQLEKSRLLSDRFSAERPKGSFSTLEIQRTEQGDSAMYLCASRETTGVNTEAFFGQGTRLTVV.

This chain uses TRBV6-1 with TRBJ1-5; D is unresolved. Germline V CDR1 and CDR2: MNHNS, SASEGT. This CDR3 spans 15 amino acids. V was shortened by 5 bases and J by 8 bases, with 19 bases between the two germline ends. CDR3 amino acids: CASSPQRGALEPQHF. CDR3 nucleotides: TGTGCCAGCAGTCCTCAGCGGGGAGCCTTGGAGCCCCAGCATTTT.

The gene calls are TRBV27 and TRBJ2-3; 10 nucleotides match TRBD1. In germline, CDR1 is MNHEY, CDR2 SMNVEV (reference sequence). The CDR3 loop spans 16 amino acids. With V trimmed by 6 bases and J by 4 bases, 10 bases remained unmatched. The CDR3 here is CASSRRQGASSDTQYF. As DNA, the CDR3 is TGTGCCAGCAGCCGCAGACAGGGGGCTAGTTCAGATACGCAGTATTTT.

The chain links TRBV18 to TRBJ1-5, with D hard to call. The germline gives CDR1 KGHSH, CDR2 LQKENI. The V gene lost 3 bases and the J gene lost 2 bases, with 14 bases spanning the gap. This CDR3 region has 16 residues. CDR3 bases: TGTGCCAGCTCACCGGAGGGCCACCGGGGCAATCAGCCCCAGCATTTT. Amino acid sequence: CASSPEGHRGNQPQHF.

The chain uses TRBV6-5 and TRBJ2-5; D is perhaps TRBD2 (6 bases). CDR1 is MNHEY and CDR2 is SVGAGI in the germline V gene. V was clipped by 5 bases and J by 2 bases, with 18 bases between them. This CDR3 is built from 16 residues. In nucleotides, the CDR3 is TGTGCCAGCAGTACTCAGTTGCGAGGGACTCAAGAGACCCAGTACTTC. Protein sequence: CASSTQLRGTQETQYF.

This clonotype was seen a few times. The chain uses TRBV20-1 and TRBJ2-2; the match to TRBD2 covers 15 bases. This CDR3 has 17 amino acids. The V gene end was trimmed by 6 bases and the J gene end by 5 bases; junction bases not matched to a gene: 10. Germline V gene lookup returns CDR1 DFQATT and CDR2 SNEGSKA (reference sequence). The CDR3 spells CSAPLPGLAGGTGELFF. The CDR3 DNA sequence: TGCAGTGCCCCTCTGCCGGGACTAGCGGGGGGTACCGGGGAGCTGTTTTTT.

This clonotype showed up just a few times. CDR3 sequence: CASSYGGGTGGGRLEQYF. CDR3 DNA sequence: TGTGCCAGCAGTTACGGGGGAGGGACAGGGGGAGGTCGGCTCGAGCAGTACTTC. The genes are TRBV6-5 and TRBJ2-7, with 11 positions matching TRBD1. With 2 bases clipped from V and 6 bases from J, the junction kept 15 bases outside the gene matches. Germline V CDR1 and CDR2: MNHEY, SVGAGI. CDR3 length: 18 amino acids.

The V call is TRBV20-1, the J call TRBJ2-7; weak D call: TRBD2 (6 bases). Trimming shortened V by 0 bases and J by 4 bases, and 19 bases separated the two germline ends. The germline gives CDR1 DFQATT, CDR2 SNEGSKA (reference sequence). The CDR3 sequence is 16 residues long. The CDR3 protein is CSARDIGTWNSYEQYF. The CDR3 coding sequence is TGCAGTGCTAGAGATATCGGGACTTGGAACTCTTACGAGCAGTACTTC.

This clonotype has ten or more counts. This chain connects TRBV12-3 or TRBV12-4 to TRBJ2-2; 9 nucleotides align to TRBD1. CDR3 size: 16 residues. Germline trimming cut 3 bases from V and 4 bases from J; bases unmatched to any gene: 6. The CDR3 region has the DNA TGTGCCAGCAGTTTTGCCGGGACAGGGCGCACCGGGGAGCTGTTTTTT. Protein: CASSFAGTGRTGELFF.

The chain links TRBV11-2 to TRBJ2-7; 8 bases align to TRBD2. CDR3 length equals 15 residues. J gave up 6 bases and V 3 bases, and 10 bases lay outside the gene matches. Germline CDR1 SGHAT, CDR2 FQNNGV. CDR3 nucleotides: TGTGCCAGCAGCTTTACTAGCGGTACCCTTGTCGAGCAGTACTTC. Its protein product is CASSFTSGTLVEQYF.

The V call is TRBV12-3 or TRBV12-4, the J call TRBJ1-6; 10 bases are a match to TRBD1. V shed 6 bases, J shed 5 bases, and the junction held 7 bases outside the gene matches. This CDR3 is 16 amino acids long. The CDR3 reads CASRPTGGGNNSPLHF. The CDR3 nucleotides are TGTGCCAGCAGACCGACAGGGGGCGGCAATAATTCACCCCTCCACTTT.

This clonotype has at least ten counts. V usage is TRBV20-1 and J usage is TRBJ1-1; the D gene is possibly TRBD1 (5 bases). The V gene lost 0 bases and the J gene lost 4 bases, with 12 bases spanning the gap. The CDR3 is 14 residues long. CDR1 is DFQATT and CDR2 is SNEGSKA in the germline V gene (reference sequence). CDR3 nucleotide sequence: TGCAGTGCTAGAGAGGGAAGGGGAGGCACTGAAGCTTTCTTT. Amino acid sequence: CSAREGRGGTEAFF.

This clonotype occurred many times. The rearrangement uses TRBV11-2 and TRBJ2-3; 13 bases align to TRBD2. This CDR3 region has 20 residues. From germline, CDR1 is SGHAT and CDR2 FQNNGV. After removal of 2 bases from V and 1 base from J, the junction contained 12 bases not matched to a gene. The DNA for the CDR3 is TGTGCCAGCAGCTTAAATTCGGTATTGGGACTAGCGGGGCGCACAGATACGCAGTATTTT. Translation gives CASSLNSVLGLAGRTDTQYF.